Shown below are 30 T cell receptor beta chains from a single sample sequenced in a study of cytomegalovirus exposure and HLA in healthy donors. The table came from immunoSEQ multiplex PCR; TCRdb's copy has only in-frame clones and leaves some out. This sample yields 250,000 to 300,000 clones, of which nearly 90% are seen a single time; under 0.45% belongs to the top ten. The sequencing sample was made of PBMCs. The receptors shown here come from a woman aged 18-29 years in good health and CMV-seronegative.

The chain links TRBV9 to TRBJ2-5; 14 positions agree with TRBD2. CDR1 SGDLS and CDR2 YYNGEE come from the germline V gene. There are 17 residues in the CDR3. V was clipped by 4 bases and J by 5 bases; unmatched bases: 10. The DNA for the CDR3 is TGTGCCAGCAGCCCGACTAGCGGGGGGGCTCACCGGGAGACCCAGTACTTC. It specifies CASSPTSGGAHRETQYF.

The CDR3 bases are TGTGCCAGTAGTACGGACAGGGTCGGTAGCAATCAGCCCCAGCATTTT. It yields the protein CASSTDRVGSNQPQHF. The chain links TRBV19 to TRBJ1-5; 8 nucleotides line up with TRBD1. CDR1 LNHDA and CDR2 SQIVND come from the germline V gene (reference sequence). This CDR3 is 16 amino acids long. J was trimmed by 0 bases and V by 4 bases; bases with no gene match: 5.

This clone turned up a few times. Germline and junction disagree at one end, which may indicate a read error. The gene calls are TRBV7-9 and TRBJ2-1; the match to TRBD1 covers 8 bases. Germline V CDR1 and CDR2: SEHNR, FQNEAQ (reference sequence). This CDR3 has 12 amino acids. This CDR3 is CASSLGTDRGIF. In nucleotides, the CDR3 is TGTGCCAGCAGCTTAGGTACCGACAGGGGTATCTTC.

This clone was observed a single time. This sequence joins TRBV6-4 and TRBJ1-1, with D possibly being TRBD1 (5 bases). The CDR3 is 16 residues long. V was cut by 8 bases and J by 4 bases, with 23 bases left in between. Germline loops: CDR1 MRHNA, CDR2 SNTAGT. DNA for the CDR3: TGTGCCAGCGGCACAGTGGACGGGACTTTGGGCACTGAAGCTTTCTTT. It encodes CASGTVDGTLGTEAFF.

V and J are TRBV4-2 and TRBJ2-3, with D perhaps TRBD2 (7 bases). V was trimmed by 1 base and J by 2 bases, leaving 10 bases between them. This CDR3 spans 15 amino acids. Germline lookup yields CDR1 LGHNA and CDR2 YNFKEQ. The CDR3 sequence: CASSQGRGATDTQYF. The CDR3 DNA reads as TGTGCCAGCAGCCAAGGTCGGGGGGCCACAGATACGCAGTATTTT.

This chain joins TRBV11-3 and TRBJ2-3, with TRBD2 as a possible D gene (6 bases). The CDR3 covers 14 residues. Germline values: CDR1 SGHNT, CDR2 YENEEA. V lost 2 bases, J lost 3 bases, and 9 bases lay in between. CDR3 amino acids: CASSLRGATDTQYF. CDR3 DNA sequence: TGTGCCAGCAGCTTACGCGGGGCGACAGATACGCAGTATTTT.

This sequence joins TRBV6-6 and TRBJ2-1, with D possibly TRBD1 on 7 matching bases. The CDR3 contains 15 residues. Germline V gene sequence: CDR1 MNHNY, CDR2 SVGAGI (reference sequence). Trimming took off 2 bases at V and 4 bases at J, with 12 bases between the two ends. The CDR3 DNA sequence: TGTGCCAGCAGTTACCGGAGGGGGCAGTACAATGAGCAGTTCTTC. This encodes CASSYRRGQYNEQFF.

The V call is TRBV9, the J call TRBJ1-1; 10 nucleotides line up with TRBD1. V lost 4 bases and J lost 2; bases outside the gene matches: 14. The CDR3 is 18 amino acids. Germline values: CDR1 SGDLS, CDR2 YYNGEE. CDR3 sequence reads: CASSSDPKDRGPNTEAFF. CDR3 coding DNA: TGTGCCAGCAGCTCGGACCCCAAAGACAGGGGGCCTAACACTGAAGCTTTCTTT.

The J gene is TRBJ1-2, the V gene TRBV10-1; 8 bases are shared with TRBD1. The CDR3 loop spans 15 amino acids. Trimming removed 2 bases from V and 6 bases from J; junction bases left unmatched: 8. The germline V gene encodes CDR1 WNHNN and CDR2 SYGVQD (reference sequence). The CDR3 region is CASSEPGQGLDGYTF. The CDR3 DNA sequence: TGCGCCAGCAGTGAGCCAGGACAGGGTTTGGATGGCTACACCTTC.

In DNA, the CDR3 is TGTGCCAGCTCACCAGTCTTCCGGACAAATCCGACCGGGGAGCTGTTTTTT. It encodes CASSPVFRTNPTGELFF. V is TRBV18 and J is TRBJ2-2; TRBD1 is a possible D gene (5 bases). The germline V gene has CDR1 KGHSH and CDR2 LQKENI. The V gene lost 2 bases and the J gene lost 5 bases, with 18 bases spanning the gap. CDR3 length: 17 residues. Together with reference TRBV18 and TRBJ2-2, the CDR3 gives the full variable domain: NAGVMQNPRHLVRRRGQEARLRCSPMKGHSHVYWYRQLPEEGLKFMVYLQKENIIDESGMPKERFSAEFPKEGPSILRIQQVVRGDSAAYFCASSPVFRTNPTGELFFGEGSRLTVL.

The rearrangement uses TRBV5-6 and TRBJ2-3; maybe TRBD2 (6 bases). This CDR3 is built from 15 residues. The V gene lost 2 bases and the J gene lost 3 bases, with 13 bases spanning the gap. Germline V gene lookup returns CDR1 SGHDT and CDR2 YYEEEE. CDR3 protein: CASSLWAGLTDTQYF. CDR3 DNA sequence: TGTGCCAGCAGCTTATGGGCGGGGTTAACAGATACGCAGTATTTT.

The chain has TRBV5-4 and TRBJ2-3; D possibly corresponds to TRBD2 (6 bases). The CDR3 extends over 14 amino acids. Looked up from germline, CDR1 is SGHNT and CDR2 is YYREEE (reference sequence). V lost 4 bases and J 6 bases, leaving 15 bases between the germline ends. The CDR3 DNA follows: TGTGCCAGCAGCCCAGGACTAAGGCCGGATACGCAGTATTTT. Its protein product is CASSPGLRPDTQYF.

This CDR3 reads CASSRVTRTVGDDTQYF. CDR3 nucleotide sequence: TGTGCCAGCTCACGAGTAACGCGGACGGTGGGAGACGATACGCAGTATTTT. V gene TRBV18 combines with J gene TRBJ2-3, with a weak D call TRBD2 (5 bases). Looked up from germline, CDR1 is KGHSH and CDR2 is LQKENI. CDR3 length: 17 residues. Trimming pared 4 bases from V and 6 bases from J, leaving 23 bases between.

The chain carries TRBV6-5 and TRBJ2-1, with 9 bases that match TRBD1. V shed 2 bases and J 9 bases; nucleotides not matched to a gene: 8. The CDR3 spans 15 residues. Germline V gene data show CDR1 as MNHEY and CDR2 as SVGAGI. The CDR3: CASSYRDRVWAEQFF. In DNA, the CDR3 is TGTGCCAGCAGTTACCGGGACAGGGTCTGGGCTGAGCAGTTCTTC.

This clone was found once. This chain uses TRBV5-1 with TRBJ2-3; D may be TRBD1 (6 bases). The CDR3 loop spans 16 amino acids. The V gene's germline CDR1 is SGHRS and CDR2 YFSETQ. Deletions cut 0 bases from V and 3 bases from J, with 14 bases between. Here the CDR3 DNA reads TGCGCCAGCAGCTTGGCGGGACAAGAAGATACAGATACGCAGTATTTT. This encodes CASSLAGQEDTDTQYF.

The chain uses TRBV7-3 and TRBJ2-3; a weak D match, TRBD2 (5 bases). Trimming removed 5 bases from V and 4 bases from J, with 10 bases in between. Germline CDR1 reads SGHTA; CDR2 reads FQGTGA. This CDR3 is built from 13 residues. The CDR3 coding sequence is TGTGCCAGCAGCCCTCTAGCTGCAGATACGCAGTATTTT. Its protein is CASSPLAADTQYF.

This chain joins TRBV11-2 and TRBJ1-1, with 9 positions matching TRBD1. With 1 base clipped from V and 7 bases from J, the junction kept 4 bases outside the gene matches. Germline loops: CDR1 SGHAT, CDR2 FQNNGV. The CDR3 spans 14 residues. CDR3 residues: CASSLGGQGLEAFF. CDR3 sequence (DNA): TGTGCCAGCAGCTTAGGTGGACAGGGGCTTGAAGCTTTCTTT. The full variable domain, rest sourced from reference TRBV11-2 and TRBJ1-1, is EAGVAQSPRYKIIEKRQSVAFWCNPISGHATLYWYQQILGQGPKLLIQFQNNGVVDDSQLPKDRFSAERLKGVDSTLKIQPAKLEDSAVYLCASSLGGQGLEAFFGQGTRLTVV.

On this clone itself: At one boundary the junction diverges from the germline segment, which might be a read error. The CDR3 DNA follows: TGTGCCAGCAGTAACTCCAGGGGAGAGCAGTACTTC. Translating it yields CASSNSRGEQYF. The chain couples TRBV6-6 to TRBJ2-7; possible D gene TRBD1, 6 bases. Per germline, CDR1 MNHNY and CDR2 SVGAGI (reference sequence). This CDR3 has 12 residues.

The genes are TRBV2 and TRBJ1-5; D gene uncertain. V was pared by 4 bases and J by 0 bases, with 10 bases between. The germline V gene has CDR1 SNHLY and CDR2 FYNNEI. The CDR3 extends over 15 amino acids. The CDR3 DNA reads TGTGCCAGCAGTGGGGAGGGAGATAGCAATCAGCCCCAGCATTTT. It is translated as CASSGEGDSNQPQHF.

This chain connects TRBV2 to TRBJ1-2; D is perhaps TRBD1 (6 bases). This CDR3 is built from 14 residues. The V and J ends lost 0 bases and 5 bases respectively, with 10 bases between them. In germline, CDR1 is SNHLY, CDR2 FYNNEI. In nucleotides, the CDR3 is TGTGCCAGCAGTGAAGCTACAGGGAGTTATGGCTACACCTTC. Its protein product is CASSEATGSYGYTF.

This clone was observed once. The chain has TRBV2 and TRBJ2-1; 8 bases align to TRBD1. This CDR3 has 15 amino acids. The trim removed 10 bases at V and 2 bases at J, leaving 10 bases unmatched. Germline V CDR1 and CDR2: SNHLY, FYNNEI. CDR3: CATTLGTGAYNEQFF. CDR3 bases: TGTGCCACCACCCTGGGGACAGGAGCCTACAATGAGCAGTTCTTC.

V gene TRBV27 combines with J gene TRBJ1-1; 9 nucleotides agree with TRBD1. The CDR3 sequence is 15 residues long. The trim removed 2 bases at V and 3 bases at J, leaving 4 bases unmatched. Germline CDR1 and CDR2: MNHEY and SMNVEV (reference sequence). The CDR3 region has the DNA TGTGCCAGCAGTTTAGGGACAGGGACGTACACTGAAGCTTTCTTT. It encodes CASSLGTGTYTEAFF.

A single count supports this clone. The chain has TRBV29-1 and TRBJ1-1, with a possible D match to TRBD1 (5 bases). Germline loops: CDR1 SQVTM, CDR2 ANQGSEA. CDR3 length: 15 amino acids. The V gene lost 4 bases and the J gene lost 3 bases, with 18 bases spanning the gap. The DNA of the CDR3 is TGCAGCGTTGTCCGGCAGGGCGTAGTTGACACTGAAGCTTTCTTT. This translates into CSVVRQGVVDTEAFF.

This chain connects TRBV19 to TRBJ1-5; no clear D. CDR3 size: 16 residues. Germline V gives CDR1 LNHDA, CDR2 SQIVND (reference sequence). V lost 6 bases and J lost 0, with 15 bases in between. For the CDR3, the DNA is TGTGCCAGTAGACCTCAGAGATACTATAGCAATCAGCCCCAGCATTTT. Translated, it gives CASRPQRYYSNQPQHF.

The chain has TRBV7-3 and TRBJ2-1; the match to TRBD2 covers 7 bases. Germline CDR1 reads SGHTA; CDR2 reads FQGTGA. This CDR3 has 16 amino acids. The V and J ends lost 0 bases and 8 bases, in that order; junction bases with no gene match: 10. CDR3 sequence (DNA): TGTGCCAGCAGCTTAACCGGTGTCGGGGGGTTGGATGAGCAGTTCTTC. Its translation: CASSLTGVGGLDEQFF. Together with reference TRBV7-3 and TRBJ2-1, the CDR3 gives the full variable domain: GAGVSQTPSNKVTEKGKYVELRCDPISGHTALYWYRQSLGQGPEFLIYFQGTGAADDSGLPNDRFFAVRPEGSVSTLKIQRTERGDSAVYLCASSLTGVGGLDEQFFGPGTRLTVL.

The chain uses TRBV7-9 and TRBJ1-6, with D perhaps matching TRBD1 (6 bases). The CDR3 has 13 amino acids. V was cut by 7 bases and J by 10 bases, with 14 bases left in between. Germline loops: CDR1 SEHNR, CDR2 FQNEAQ (reference sequence). The CDR3, as DNA: TGTGCCAGCATGGGGGCTTCAGGGTCACCCCTCCACTTT. Residues: CASMGASGSPLHF.

The rearrangement uses TRBV4-1 and TRBJ2-1, with 9 bases identical to TRBD1. V shed 2 bases and J 8 bases; nucleotides not matched to a gene: 7. Per the germline V gene, CDR1 is MGHRA and CDR2 is YSYEKL. The CDR3 is 15 residues long. DNA for the CDR3: TGCGCCAGCAGCCAACACGGACAGGGGACCGATGAGCAGTTCTTC. Translation: CASSQHGQGTDEQFF.

V and J are TRBV27 and TRBJ1-4; 8 bases align to TRBD1. The germline V gene encodes CDR1 MNHEY and CDR2 SMNVEV (reference sequence). The CDR3 is 14 amino acids. J was trimmed by 7 bases and V by 4 bases; bases with no gene match: 5. The CDR3 DNA follows: TGTGCCAGCAGTTATACAGGGGGATCTGAAAAACTGTTTTTT. Translation gives CASSYTGGSEKLFF.

The gene calls are TRBV28 and TRBJ1-1; tentatively, D is TRBD1 (5 bases). The V gene's germline CDR1 is MDHEN and CDR2 SYDVKM. The CDR3 length is 13 residues. The V end lost 2 bases, the J end lost 11 bases, and 15 bases lay between the germline ends. This chain's CDR3 is CASSLALDRGAFF. CDR3 nucleotides: TGTGCCAGCAGTTTAGCCCTCGATAGGGGCGCTTTCTTT.

The chain links TRBV7-2 to TRBJ1-6, with 8 nucleotides matching TRBD1. This CDR3 is 15 amino acids long. The V segment lost 4 bases and the J segment 7 bases; nucleotides outside the gene matches: 6. The germline V gene encodes CDR1 SGHTA and CDR2 FQGNSA. CDR3 in DNA: TGTGCCAGCAGCTCGAGGGGGACAGGCAATTCACCCCTCCACTTT. Translation: CASSSRGTGNSPLHF.